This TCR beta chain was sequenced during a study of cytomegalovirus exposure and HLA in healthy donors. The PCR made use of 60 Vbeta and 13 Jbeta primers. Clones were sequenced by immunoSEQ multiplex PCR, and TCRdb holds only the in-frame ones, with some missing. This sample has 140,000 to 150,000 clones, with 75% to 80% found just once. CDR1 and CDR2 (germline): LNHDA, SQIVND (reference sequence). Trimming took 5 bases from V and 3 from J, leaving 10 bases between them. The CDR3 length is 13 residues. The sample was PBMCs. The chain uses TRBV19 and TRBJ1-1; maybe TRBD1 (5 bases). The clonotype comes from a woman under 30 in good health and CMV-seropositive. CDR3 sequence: CASSVTGYTEAFF. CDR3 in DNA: TGTGCCAGTAGTGTTACAGGTTACACTGAAGCTTTCTTT. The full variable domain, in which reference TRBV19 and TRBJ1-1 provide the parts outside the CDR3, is DGGITQSPKYLFRKEGQNVTLSCEQNLNHDAMYWYRQDPGQGLRLIYYSQIVNDFQKGDIAEGYSVSREKKESFPLTVTSAQKNPTAFYLCASSVTGYTEAFFGQGTRLTVV.